The entry below describes one T cell receptor beta chain. Its specificity is unknown. The primer mix had 60 Vbeta and 13 Jbeta primers. The repertoire was sequenced with immunoSEQ multiplex PCR; TCRdb's copy has only in-frame clones and lacks some. The sample yields some 180,000 clones, over 80% seen once. These data are taken from a study of cytomegalovirus exposure and HLA in healthy donors. Study-wide findings and caveats: According to the study, 150 to 200 TCR beta chains were cytomegalovirus-associated. The study found most TCR sequences rare, yet found some public TCRs in many donors.

The CDR3 is 15 amino acids. Per the germline V gene, CDR1 is SGHNT and CDR2 is YYREEE (reference sequence). The V and J ends lost 0 bases and 11 bases, in that order; junction bases with no gene match: 13. As for the donors, each was a healthy bone marrow donor. The rearrangement links TRBV5-4 to TRBJ2-7; 8 bases agree with TRBD2. What was sequenced was PBMCs. The receptor comes from a man between 40 and 49 years old in good health and CMV-seronegative. The CDR3 nucleotides are TGTGCCAGCAGCTTGGATCTACTAGCGGCCCCCGGGGAGTACTTC. It specifies CASSLDLLAAPGEYF.